These 11 T cell receptor beta chains originate from one sample sequenced in a study of T cells after yellow fever vaccination. TCRdb used MiXCR to reprocess the 5' RACE reads, holding one entry per CDR3 protein. The table lists 120,000 or so distinct CDR3 sequences, nearly 15% of them singletons. The sample consisted of CD8+ T cells sorted from PBMCs, taken 5 days after the yellow fever booster vaccination. These receptors came from a young man who received the YFV17D yellow fever vaccine.

This chain uses TRBV21-1 with TRBJ1-1; TRBD1 was called by the table and not checked on the DNA. TRBV21-1 counts as a pseudogene. This CDR3 contains 15 residues. The CDR3: CASSTTRYRETEAFF. Written as DNA, the CDR3 is TGTGCCAGCAGCACAACTAGGTACAGGGAGACTGAAGCTTTCTTT.

The rearrangement links TRBV7-2 to TRBJ2-1; 13 bases agree with TRBD2. This CDR3 is built from 15 residues. CDR1 is SGHTA and CDR2 is FQGNSA in the germline V gene. V gave up 6 bases and J gave up 7 bases; unmatched junction bases: 6. The CDR3 DNA reads as TGTGCCAGCAGGTCGACTAGCGGGGGGTTTAATGAGCAGTTCTTC. Translated, it gives CASRSTSGGFNEQFF.

The V gene is TRBV7-9, the J gene TRBJ1-1, with TRBD1 identical over 7 bases. This CDR3 has 15 amino acids. The germline V gene encodes CDR1 SEHNR and CDR2 FQNEAQ (reference sequence). Trimming removed 5 bases from V and 3 bases from J; junction bases left unmatched: 9. The CDR3: CASSPSLTGDTEAFF. CDR3 coding DNA: TGTGCCAGCAGCCCAAGCCTAACAGGGGACACTGAAGCTTTCTTT.

The V and J genes are TRBV12-5 and TRBJ2-3; 8 bases are a match to TRBD1. Germline V gene lookup returns CDR1 LGHNT and CDR2 FRNRAP. The CDR3 totals 15 residues. Trimming removed 1 base from V and 5 bases from J; junction bases left unmatched: 5. CDR3 coding DNA: TGTGCTAGTGGTTTGGGGACAGGGAGATTAGATACGCAGTATTTT. Translation gives CASGLGTGRLDTQYF.

This clonotype was recorded at least ten times. The chain joins TRBV7-3 to TRBJ2-3; D ambiguous. Trimming took 2 bases from V and 3 from J, leaving 12 bases between them. CDR3 length equals 15 residues. CDR1 and CDR2 from the germline V gene are SGHTA and FQGTGA. The CDR3 coding sequence is TGTGCCAGCAGCTTAGGTGCTCAAACTACAGATACGCAGTATTTT. It codes for CASSLGAQTTDTQYF.

This clonotype was counted only a few times. This CDR3 reads CASSTGTSPAYEQYF. CDR3 coding DNA: TGTGCCAGCAGTACCGGGACTTCGCCCGCCTACGAGCAGTACTTC. The V gene is TRBV6-2 or TRBV6-3, the J gene TRBJ2-7; tentatively, D is TRBD2 (6 bases). Germline CDR1 MNHEY, CDR2 SVGEGT. The CDR3 covers 15 residues. Trimming shortened V by 5 bases and J by 2 bases, and 16 bases separated the two germline ends.

The genes are TRBV5-1 and TRBJ2-2; D is unresolved. This CDR3 is 12 amino acids long. The V end was cut by 1 base, the J end by 6 bases, with 4 bases between. Germline assignment: CDR1 SGHRS and CDR2 YFSETQ. The CDR3 loop is CASSLFAGELFF. The CDR3 nucleotides read TGCGCCAGCAGCTTGTTCGCCGGGGAGCTGTTTTTT.

This clonotype was observed a handful of times. V is TRBV29-1 and J is TRBJ2-3; 7 bases align to TRBD1. The CDR3 spans 16 residues. The V segment lost 1 base and the J segment 2 bases; nucleotides outside the gene matches: 9. Per germline, CDR1 SQVTM and CDR2 ANQGSEA. CDR3 region: CSVEGGTERITDTQYF. CDR3 in DNA: TGCAGCGTTGAAGGGGGGACAGAGAGGATCACAGATACGCAGTATTTT.

The rearrangement uses TRBV7-9 and TRBJ1-5, with unresolved D. The length of the CDR3 is 13 residues. V lost 4 bases to trimming and J lost 6 bases, with 10 bases between them. Germline V CDR1 and CDR2: SEHNR, FQNEAQ (reference sequence). As DNA, the CDR3 is TGTGCCAGCAGCTGGGCGGATGGTCAGCCCCAGCATTTT. Translating gives CASSWADGQPQHF.

This rearrangement joins TRBV28 to TRBJ2-7; D call uncertain. V lost 7 bases, J lost 9 bases, and 19 bases lay in between. CDR1 is MDHEN and CDR2 is SYDVKM in the germline V gene. CDR3 length: 13 amino acids. CDR3 protein: CASTSTVGLGQYV. As DNA, the CDR3 is TGTGCCAGCACCTCCACAGTGGGTCTTGGGCAGTACGTC.

This clonotype has at least ten counts. V is TRBV6-5 and J is TRBJ2-7; D is unclear. CDR3 size: 13 residues. Germline CDR1 is MNHEY and CDR2 is SVGAGI. V was trimmed by 5 bases and J by 1 base, leaving 9 bases between them. The CDR3 region has the DNA TGTGCCAGCAGTCCCTCGACTTCCTACGAGCAGTACTTC. Encoded protein: CASSPSTSYEQYF.